These T cell receptor beta chains were read from a single sample in a study of blood T cell repertoires in COVID-19. Method: immunoSEQ multiplex PCR; TCRdb's copy keeps in-frame clones and lacks some. The data contain about 130,000 clones, around 86% of them singletons. Source material: peripheral blood. The receptors here all came from a woman aged 70 to 79 with COVID-19, enrolled during active disease. Both conserved end residues are part of each CDR3. The order of the fields is D gene, V gene, J gene, clone size, CDR3 protein, CDR3 DNA. D genes are given only for firm matches. Clone size is not always given. Where it is, it says once, few, many or a class for expanded clones.

d_call: .
v_call: TRBV12-3/TRBV12-4
j_call: TRBJ1-1
clone_size: once
cdr3_aa: CASSFHNTEAFF
cdr3_nt: TGTGCCAGCAGTTTTCATAACACTGAAGCTTTCTTT

d_call: TRBD1
v_call: TRBV30
j_call: TRBJ2-2
clone_size: .
cdr3_aa: CAWSVGQANTGELFF
cdr3_nt: TGTGCCTGGAGTGTAGGACAGGCGAACACCGGGGAGCTGTTTTTT

d_call: TRBD1
v_call: TRBV7-9
j_call: TRBJ1-3
clone_size: .
cdr3_aa: CASSSGQLRNTIYF
cdr3_nt: TGTGCCAGCAGCTCGGGACAGTTAAGAAACACCATATATTTT

d_call: .
v_call: TRBV4-1
j_call: TRBJ2-7
clone_size: .
cdr3_aa: CASSQAPGGSYEQYF
cdr3_nt: TGCGCCAGCAGCCAAGCCCCCGGGGGCTCCTACGAGCAGTACTTC

d_call: TRBD2
v_call: TRBV7-9
j_call: TRBJ2-1
clone_size: once
cdr3_aa: CASSTQRGYNEQFF
cdr3_nt: TGTGCCAGCAGTACCCAGCGGGGGTACAATGAGCAGTTCTTC

d_call: TRBD2
v_call: TRBV7-2
j_call: TRBJ2-3
clone_size: .
cdr3_aa: CASSKTSGVTDTQYF
cdr3_nt: TGTGCCAGCAGCAAAACTAGCGGGGTAACAGATACGCAGTATTTT

d_call: TRBD1
v_call: TRBV5-1
j_call: TRBJ1-5
clone_size: .
cdr3_aa: CASSLNGQGAGQPQHF
cdr3_nt: TGCGCCAGCAGCTTGAACGGACAGGGGGCTGGTCAGCCCCAGCATTTT

d_call: .
v_call: TRBV9
j_call: TRBJ1-1
clone_size: .
cdr3_aa: CASSVLQLNTEAFF
cdr3_nt: TGTGCCAGCAGCGTACTACAGCTGAACACTGAAGCTTTCTTT

d_call: TRBD1
v_call: TRBV5-4
j_call: TRBJ2-5
clone_size: .
cdr3_aa: CASSNRDRGDQETQYF
cdr3_nt: TGTGCCAGCAGCAATAGGGACAGGGGAGACCAAGAGACCCAGTACTTC

d_call: TRBD2
v_call: TRBV11-1
j_call: TRBJ2-3
clone_size: once
cdr3_aa: CASSSAGGKDTQYF
cdr3_nt: TGTGCCAGCAGTTCCGCGGGGGGGAAAGATACGCAGTATTTT

d_call: .
v_call: TRBV7-8
j_call: TRBJ1-3
clone_size: once
cdr3_aa: CASSSPYRAGNTIYF
cdr3_nt: TGTGCCAGCAGCTCGCCTTACAGGGCTGGAAACACCATATATTTT

d_call: .
v_call: TRBV29-1
j_call: TRBJ2-2
clone_size: .
cdr3_aa: CSVVVSMDTGELFF
cdr3_nt: TGCAGCGTTGTGGTCTCTATGGACACCGGGGAGCTGTTTTTT

d_call: .
v_call: TRBV28
j_call: TRBJ1-5
clone_size: once
cdr3_aa: CASSRRTAPSNQPQHF
cdr3_nt: TGTGCCAGCAGCCGACGGACAGCCCCGAGCAATCAGCCCCAGCATTTT

d_call: TRBD1
v_call: TRBV7-2
j_call: TRBJ1-2
clone_size: .
cdr3_aa: CASSLRVAGQGYGYTF
cdr3_nt: TGTGCCAGCAGCTTAAGAGTCGCGGGACAGGGATATGGCTACACCTTC

d_call: .
v_call: TRBV28
j_call: TRBJ1-6
clone_size: .
cdr3_aa: CASRTGVQNSPLHF
cdr3_nt: TGTGCCAGCAGGACCGGGGTGCAGAATTCACCCCTCCACTTT

d_call: TRBD1
v_call: TRBV6-1
j_call: TRBJ1-4
clone_size: .
cdr3_aa: CASSEGQGTATNEKLFF
cdr3_nt: TGTGCCAGCAGTGAGGGACAGGGAACTGCAACTAATGAAAAACTGTTTTTT

d_call: .
v_call: TRBV5-5
j_call: TRBJ2-7
clone_size: few
cdr3_aa: CASRSSGASYEQYF
cdr3_nt: TGTGCCAGCAGATCCAGCGGAGCCTCCTACGAGCAGTACTTC

d_call: .
v_call: TRBV19
j_call: TRBJ2-2
clone_size: .
cdr3_aa: CASGGWPNTGELFF
cdr3_nt: TGTGCCAGTGGAGGGTGGCCGAACACCGGGGAGCTGTTTTTT

d_call: TRBD2
v_call: TRBV6-5
j_call: TRBJ2-1
clone_size: .
cdr3_aa: CASRNERGVYNEQFF
cdr3_nt: TGTGCCAGCAGGAATGAGCGGGGGGTCTACAATGAGCAGTTCTTC

d_call: TRBD2
v_call: TRBV6-5
j_call: TRBJ2-3
clone_size: .
cdr3_aa: CASSRTRSDTQYF
cdr3_nt: TGTGCCAGCAGTCGGACTAGATCAGATACGCAGTATTTT

d_call: TRBD2
v_call: TRBV15
j_call: TRBJ2-2
clone_size: .
cdr3_aa: CATSRGGEGTGELFF
cdr3_nt: TGTGCCACCAGCAGGGGCGGGGAGGGGACCGGGGAGCTGTTTTTT

d_call: .
v_call: TRBV6-5
j_call: TRBJ1-2
clone_size: .
cdr3_aa: CASMRQGHGYTF
cdr3_nt: TGTGCCAGCATGCGGCAGGGTCATGGCTACACCTTC

d_call: TRBD1
v_call: TRBV28
j_call: TRBJ2-7
clone_size: .
cdr3_aa: CASSGQGAGGVPKQYF
cdr3_nt: TGTGCCAGCAGTGGACAGGGGGCCGGTGGAGTTCCGAAGCAGTACTTC

d_call: .
v_call: TRBV6-4
j_call: TRBJ1-1
clone_size: .
cdr3_aa: CASSEEQTTEAFF
cdr3_nt: TGTGCCAGCAGTGAGGAACAGACCACTGAAGCTTTCTTT

d_call: .
v_call: TRBV5-1
j_call: TRBJ2-1
clone_size: .
cdr3_aa: CASSLGDTYNEQFF
cdr3_nt: TGCGCCAGCAGCTTGGGGGACACCTACAATGAGCAGTTCTTC

d_call: .
v_call: TRBV12-5
j_call: TRBJ1-2
clone_size: .
cdr3_aa: CASGLAPGAGSSGYTF
cdr3_nt: TGTGCTAGTGGTTTGGCCCCTGGCGCGGGTTCGAGTGGCTACACCTTC

d_call: .
v_call: TRBV6-6
j_call: TRBJ1-3
clone_size: .
cdr3_aa: CASIPPRAGDGNTIYF
cdr3_nt: TGTGCCAGCATCCCCCCCCGCGCAGGGGACGGAAACACCATATATTTT

d_call: .
v_call: TRBV5-1
j_call: TRBJ1-2
clone_size: .
cdr3_aa: CASSPGEYSGGYTF
cdr3_nt: TGCGCCAGCAGCCCAGGCGAGTATTCGGGAGGCTACACCTTC

d_call: .
v_call: TRBV30
j_call: TRBJ1-2
clone_size: few
cdr3_aa: CAWSGGSYTF
cdr3_nt: TGTGCCTGGAGTGGCGGTAGCTACACCTTC